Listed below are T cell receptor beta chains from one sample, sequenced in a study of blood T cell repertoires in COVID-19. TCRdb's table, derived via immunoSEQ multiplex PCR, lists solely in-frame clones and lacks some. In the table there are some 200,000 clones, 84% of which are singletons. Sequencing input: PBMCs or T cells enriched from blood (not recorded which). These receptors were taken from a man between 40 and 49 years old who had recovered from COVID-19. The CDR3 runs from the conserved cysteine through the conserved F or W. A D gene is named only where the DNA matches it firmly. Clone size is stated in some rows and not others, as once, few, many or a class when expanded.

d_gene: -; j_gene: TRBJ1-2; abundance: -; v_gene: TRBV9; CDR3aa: CASSVGGSFYGYTF
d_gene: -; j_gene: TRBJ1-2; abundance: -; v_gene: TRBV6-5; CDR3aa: CASSYGGGRSNYGYTF
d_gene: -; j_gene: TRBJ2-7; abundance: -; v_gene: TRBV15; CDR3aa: CATSRADNYEQYF
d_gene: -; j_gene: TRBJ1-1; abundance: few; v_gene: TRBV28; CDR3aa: CASSLSGGSEAFF
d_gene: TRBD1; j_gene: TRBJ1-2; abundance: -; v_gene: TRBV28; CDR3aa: CASRAKGQGVGDYTF
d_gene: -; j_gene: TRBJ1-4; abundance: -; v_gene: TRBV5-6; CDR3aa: CASSYRSGMGEKLFF
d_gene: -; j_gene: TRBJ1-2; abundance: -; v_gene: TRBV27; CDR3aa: CASSPTISGANYGYTF
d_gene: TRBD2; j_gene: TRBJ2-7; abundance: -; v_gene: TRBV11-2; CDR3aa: CASRFIAGGLEQYF
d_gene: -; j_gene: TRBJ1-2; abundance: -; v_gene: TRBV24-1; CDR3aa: CATSDYAAGGYTF
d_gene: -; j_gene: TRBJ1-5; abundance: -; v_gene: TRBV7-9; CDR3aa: CASSFQGTNQPQHF
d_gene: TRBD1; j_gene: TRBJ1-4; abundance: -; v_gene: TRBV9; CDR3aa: CASSVAGTGGRELFF